Each of the 30 T cell receptor beta chains below was sequenced from the same sample in a study of tumor-infiltrating lymphocytes in localized non-small cell lung cancer. Profiled with immunoSEQ multiplex PCR; TCRdb holds only in-frame clones, not every one. The sample contains 9,000 to 10,000 clones, about two thirds of which appear only once. Sample: lung tumor tissue. Receptors were obtained from a human donor with non-small cell lung cancer.

The sample holds a few counts of this clone. This rearrangement joins TRBV27 to TRBJ2-5; 8 bases are shared with TRBD2. Germline loops: CDR1 MNHEY, CDR2 SMNVEV (reference sequence). V trimming: 5 bases; J trimming: 5 bases; junction bases outside the gene matches: 16. The CDR3 sequence is 17 residues long. DNA for the CDR3: TGTGCCAGCAGTCCAAACTACGACAGCGGGAGAGAGGAGACCCAGTACTTC. The encoded protein is CASSPNYDSGREETQYF.

The V gene is TRBV11-2, the J gene TRBJ2-3; TRBD1 matches 8 bases. Losses at the gene ends were 5 bases for V and 3 bases for J; bases not matched to a gene: 4. Germline V CDR1 and CDR2: SGHAT, FQNNGV. The CDR3 is 14 amino acids. DNA of the CDR3: TGTGCCAGCAGCGAGAGGACAGGGACAGATACGCAGTATTTT. This gives the protein CASSERTGTDTQYF.

The chain recombines TRBV7-3 with TRBJ1-3; no clear D. Between the trimmed V and J ends, which lost 7 bases and 4 bases, there was a span of 17 bases. The CDR3 covers 15 residues. The germline gives CDR1 SGHTA, CDR2 FQGTGA. Written as DNA, the CDR3 is TGTGCCAGCACCCCCGCCCGACTGCACGGAAACACCATATATTTT. The encoded protein is CASTPARLHGNTIYF.

This clone has only one observation. The chain links TRBV6-5 to TRBJ1-4; D is possibly TRBD1 (5 bases). Germline lookup yields CDR1 MNHEY and CDR2 SVGAGI. V lost 5 bases to trimming and J lost 15 bases, with 16 bases between them. The CDR3 is 12 residues long. CDR3 coding DNA: TGTGCCAGCAGTCGGGACGGAGCTAAGGTGTTTTTT. As protein: CASSRDGAKVFF.

The genes are TRBV7-6 and TRBJ1-2; perhaps TRBD1 as D (5 bases). The V end lost 5 bases, the J end lost 0 bases, and 16 bases lay between the germline ends. This CDR3 has 16 residues. CDR1 and CDR2 from the germline V gene are SGHVS and FNYEAQ. CDR3 DNA: TGTGCCAGCAGCCCCACGGGGCAGCCGACTAACTATGGCTACACCTTC. Translating gives CASSPTGQPTNYGYTF.

The chain joins TRBV28 to TRBJ1-2; D may be TRBD1 (6 bases). The germline CDR1 and CDR2 sequences are MDHEN and SYDVKM. The V end lost 1 base, the J end lost 4 bases, and 10 bases lay between the germline ends. This CDR3 comprises 14 residues. The CDR3, as DNA: TGTGCCAGCAGTTTATTCGGGGGCCTCTATGGCTACACCTTC. This sequence encodes CASSLFGGLYGYTF.

This clone has just a few counts. The chain joins TRBV18 to TRBJ1-1; unclear D gene. The germline V and J ends were trimmed by 8 bases and 4 bases, with 8 bases remaining between them. Germline-derived CDR1 and CDR2 are KGHSH and LQKENI. The CDR3 spans 11 residues. CDR3 sequence reads: CASRLGTEAFF. For the CDR3, the DNA is TGTGCCAGCCGCTTGGGCACTGAAGCTTTCTTT.

This clone has only one observation. The genes are TRBV6-1 and TRBJ1-4; TRBD1 agrees at 8 bases. After removal of 6 bases from V and 11 bases from J, the junction contained 14 bases not matched to a gene. Germline lookup yields CDR1 MNHNS and CDR2 SASEGT. The CDR3 length is 15 residues. The CDR3 is CASRATDRGVGKLFF. The CDR3 DNA reads as TGTGCCAGCAGGGCGACTGACAGGGGCGTCGGGAAACTGTTTTTT.

This clone qualifies as medium-sized (0.01 to 0.1%). The same CDR3 is also encoded by other DNA sequences in this sample. The V and J genes are TRBV14 and TRBJ1-2; 9 bases match TRBD1. Per the germline V gene, CDR1 is SGHDN and CDR2 is FVKESK. The CDR3 covers 16 residues. V was clipped by 4 bases and J by 0 bases; unmatched bases: 6. CDR3 sequence (DNA): TGTGCCAGCAGCCTGCTGCGGACAGGGGCTAACTATGGCTACACCTTC. This sequence encodes CASSLLRTGANYGYTF.

The V and J genes are TRBV5-5 and TRBJ2-7; tentatively, D is TRBD1 (5 bases). CDR3 length equals 14 residues. CDR1 is SGHKS, CDR2 YYEKEE, per germline (reference sequence). Trimming took 5 bases from V and 0 from J, leaving 12 bases between them. This CDR3 reads CASSSDTNSYEQYF. In DNA form, the CDR3 reads TGTGCCAGCAGTTCGGACACCAACTCCTACGAGCAGTACTTC.

This chain's CDR3 is CASSVEGFEGNEQFF. CDR3 coding DNA: TGTGCCAGCAGCGTCGAAGGCTTCGAAGGCAATGAGCAGTTCTTC. This chain joins TRBV9 and TRBJ2-1; D is unresolved. The CDR3 extends over 15 amino acids. Trimming pared 2 bases from V and 6 bases from J, leaving 15 bases between. The germline V gene has CDR1 SGDLS and CDR2 YYNGEE.

This sequence joins TRBV19 and TRBJ1-4; D might be TRBD1 (5 bases). This CDR3 comprises 17 residues. The V and J ends lost 5 bases and 0 bases respectively, with 16 bases between them. Germline loops: CDR1 LNHDA, CDR2 SQIVND (reference sequence). CDR3 DNA sequence: TGTGCCAGTAGTCATATTTGGGGCCTCACAACTAATGAAAAACTGTTTTTT. Residues: CASSHIWGLTTNEKLFF.

V gene TRBV18 combines with J gene TRBJ2-7; maybe TRBD1 (6 bases). Trimming stripped 3 bases from V and 0 bases from J, with 18 bases between. The CDR3 has 17 amino acids. Germline CDR1 is KGHSH and CDR2 is LQKENI. Here the CDR3 DNA reads TGTGCCAGCTCACCCGTACGAACTACAGGGACCTCCTACGAGCAGTACTTC. Residues: CASSPVRTTGTSYEQYF. The variable domain in full, with the rest retrieved from reference TRBV18 and TRBJ2-7, is NAGVMQNPRHLVRRRGQEARLRCSPMKGHSHVYWYRQLPEEGLKFMVYLQKENIIDESGMPKERFSAEFPKEGPSILRIQQVVRGDSAAYFCASSPVRTTGTSYEQYFGPGTRLTVT.

The V and J genes are TRBV18 and TRBJ1-6, with 9 bases that match TRBD1. Trimming took 3 bases from V and 5 from J; bases not matched to a gene: 5. Germline V gives CDR1 KGHSH, CDR2 LQKENI. The CDR3 is made up of 16 amino acids. The CDR3 nucleotides are TGTGCCAGCTCACCCCGGACAGGGGCTGATAATTCACCCCTCCACTTT. Its translation is CASSPRTGADNSPLHF.

This chain connects TRBV9 to TRBJ2-7; D ambiguous. This CDR3 is built from 12 residues. Trimming left V 3 bases short and J 6 bases short, with 10 bases between. Per germline, CDR1 SGDLS and CDR2 YYNGEE. The CDR3 region has the DNA TGTGCCAGCAGCGATACTCGAGGCGAGCAGTACTTC. Translation: CASSDTRGEQYF.

By share, this clone counts as medium-sized (0.01 to 0.1%). The V and J genes are TRBV5-4 and TRBJ1-2, with TRBD1 matching over 10 bases. Germline CDR1 reads SGHNT; CDR2 reads YYREEE (reference sequence). With V trimmed by 4 bases and J by 8 bases, 5 bases remained unmatched. The CDR3 contains 13 residues. Written as DNA, the CDR3 is TGTGCCAGCAGCCGACAGGGGGCAGGAGGCTACACCTTC. It translates to CASSRQGAGGYTF.

This chain connects TRBV28 to TRBJ1-4; TRBD1 matches at 9 bases. The CDR3 is 15 residues long. Per germline, CDR1 MDHEN and CDR2 SYDVKM. J lost 5 bases, V lost 8 bases, and 9 bases had no gene match. The CDR3 nucleotides read TGTGCCAGCGGGGGGACAGGGATCGAGAATGAAAAACTGTTTTTT. This codes for CASGGTGIENEKLFF.

CDR3 sequence (DNA): TGTGCCAGCAGCCCGACAGGGGGAGCAGAGACCCAGTACTTC. Translating it yields CASSPTGGAETQYF. This rearrangement joins TRBV7-6 to TRBJ2-5, with TRBD1 identical over 9 bases. The CDR3 sequence is 14 residues long. The V gene's germline CDR1 is SGHVS and CDR2 FNYEAQ. With V trimmed by 5 bases and J by 4 bases, 5 bases remained unmatched.

The rearrangement links TRBV5-8 to TRBJ2-1, with 7 bases that match TRBD1. The CDR3 consists of 13 residues. The V gene's germline CDR1 is SGHTS and CDR2 YDEGEE. The V segment lost 0 bases and the J segment 15 bases; nucleotides outside the gene matches: 9. The CDR3 loop is CASSLAGQALGFF. CDR3 coding DNA: TGTGCCAGCAGCTTGGCCGGACAGGCCCTAGGGTTCTTC.

This chain links TRBV5-6 with TRBJ2-7; a weak D match, TRBD2 (5 bases). Trimming stripped 0 bases from V and 6 bases from J, with 7 bases between. In germline, CDR1 is SGHDT, CDR2 YYEEEE. The CDR3 has 12 residues. CDR3 DNA: TGTGCCAGCAGCTTGGCGGGGTTCGAGCAGTACTTC. Amino acid sequence: CASSLAGFEQYF.

Only a few counts were recorded for this clone. J is TRBJ1-6 and V is TRBV6-5; tentatively, D is TRBD1 (6 bases). The V end lost 6 bases, the J end lost 7 bases, and 13 bases lay between the germline ends. This CDR3 is 14 amino acids long. The germline V gene has CDR1 MNHEY and CDR2 SVGAGI. This CDR3 is CASRHRVYNSPLHF. For the CDR3, the DNA is TGTGCCAGCAGGCACAGGGTATACAATTCACCCCTCCACTTT.

In its sample, this clone ranks as large. The chain links TRBV5-6 to TRBJ2-3; 8 nucleotides match TRBD1. The length of the CDR3 is 16 residues. V was pared by 4 bases and J by 3 bases, with 10 bases of the junction left unmatched. Looked up from germline, CDR1 is SGHDT and CDR2 is YYEEEE. The CDR3 sequence: CASSRQGQGRTDTQYF. The CDR3 nucleotides read TGTGCCAGCAGCCGCCAAGGACAGGGTAGGACAGATACGCAGTATTTT. The whole variable domain, remainder taken from reference TRBV5-6 and TRBJ2-3, is DAGVTQSPTHLIKTRGQQVTLRCSPKSGHDTVSWYQQALGQGPQFIFQYYEEEERQRGNFPDRFSGHQFPNYSSELNVNALLLGDSALYLCASSRQGQGRTDTQYFGPGTRLTVL.

V gene TRBV11-2 combines with J gene TRBJ2-1; D gene ambiguous. Per germline, CDR1 SGHAT and CDR2 FQNNGV. The CDR3 consists of 17 residues. The ends were cut back, 1 base at V and 3 bases at J, with 16 bases in the middle. CDR3 region: CASSLVSRLSDYNEQFF. The CDR3 coding sequence is TGTGCCAGCAGCTTAGTATCTCGCCTATCCGACTACAATGAGCAGTTCTTC.

In its sample, this clone is medium-sized. The chain is built from TRBV9 and TRBJ1-1, with D possibly TRBD1 on 5 matching bases. Between the trimmed V and J ends, which lost 7 bases and 4 bases, there was a span of 11 bases. Germline lookup yields CDR1 SGDLS and CDR2 YYNGEE. This CDR3 is 12 amino acids long. CDR3: CASGGAGTEAFF. In DNA form, the CDR3 reads TGTGCCAGCGGCGGGGCAGGCACTGAAGCTTTCTTT.

V and J are TRBV5-1 and TRBJ1-2; 9 bases are shared with TRBD1. V was pared by 9 bases and J by 4 bases, with 7 bases of the junction left unmatched. CDR1 is SGHRS and CDR2 is YFSETQ in the germline V gene. The CDR3 contains 13 residues. The CDR3 sequence is CATGTGTLYGYTF. Written as DNA, the CDR3 is TGCGCCACCGGGACAGGGACTCTCTATGGCTACACCTTC. Based on the CDR3 plus reference TRBV5-1 and TRBJ1-2, the full variable domain is KAGVTQTPRYLIKTRGQQVTLSCSPISGHRSVSWYQQTPGQGLQFLFEYFSETQRNKGNFPGRFSGRQFSNSRSEMNVSTLELGDSALYLCATGTGTLYGYTFGSGTRLTVV.

This sequence joins TRBV18 and TRBJ1-3; no clear D gene. This CDR3 has 16 amino acids. The V end lost 6 bases, the J end lost 0 bases, and 15 bases lay between the germline ends. CDR1 and CDR2 from the germline V gene are KGHSH and LQKENI. For the CDR3, the DNA is TGTGCCAGCTCCCCTACTGACGGCGCCTCTGGAAACACCATATATTTT. Translated, it gives CASSPTDGASGNTIYF.

The chain links TRBV7-9 to TRBJ2-7, with D hard to call. CDR1 is SEHNR and CDR2 is FQNEAQ in the germline V gene (reference sequence). The CDR3 consists of 14 residues. Trimming removed 5 bases from V and 1 base from J, with 12 bases in between. This chain's CDR3 is CASSPLQTSYEQYF. CDR3 DNA: TGTGCCAGCAGCCCTCTCCAGACGTCCTACGAGCAGTACTTC.

The V and J genes are TRBV6-6 and TRBJ1-3, with D hard to call. The germline V gene encodes CDR1 MNHNY and CDR2 SVGAGI (reference sequence). This CDR3 spans 15 amino acids. V was pared by 5 bases and J by 0 bases, with 11 bases between. The CDR3 nucleotides read TGTGCCAGCAGTGTTATGAGCGACTCTGGAAACACCATATATTTT. Translated, it gives CASSVMSDSGNTIYF.

The rearrangement links TRBV5-1 to TRBJ2-2; no clear D gene. The CDR3 spans 12 residues. The V gene's germline CDR1 is SGHRS and CDR2 YFSETQ. V lost 4 bases, J lost 6 bases, and 7 bases lay in between. This chain's CDR3 is CASSPVPGELFF. In DNA, the CDR3 is TGCGCCAGCAGCCCGGTCCCCGGGGAGCTGTTTTTT.

This clone was recorded a few times. The chain carries TRBV5-1 and TRBJ2-1; D may correspond to TRBD1 or TRBD2 (5 bases each). Between the trimmed V and J ends, which lost 0 bases and 6 bases, there was a span of 13 bases. The CDR3 spans 15 residues. The V gene's germline CDR1 is SGHRS and CDR2 YFSETQ. CDR3 DNA: TGCGCCAGCAGCTTGGCGAGGGGTGTCAGCAATGAGCAGTTCTTC. Protein product: CASSLARGVSNEQFF.